This T cell receptor beta chain was recorded in a study of response to subunit inactivated influenza vaccine. The CDR3 contains 16 residues. V dropped 5 bases and J dropped 6; count of bases not matched to a gene: 9. Germline CDR1 is MNHEY and CDR2 is SMNVEV (reference sequence). Concerning this clonotype: Antigen specificity is unknown.

TCRdb independently ran MiXCR on the RT-PCR reads; one entry per CDR3 protein. Seen here are more than 500,000 distinct CDR3 sequences, around 10% observed once, and the top ten hold 8% to 13%. Points from the study as a whole: The study's authors posited that every seasonal influenza vaccination enlists few new T cells.

The same sample was also studied in work on T cells expressing NK-cell markers. From that paper: What made the TCR beta cDNA was 5'RACE template switching with UMIs. In roughly six donors, dominant CD3+CD56+NKG2C+ clonotypes ranked among the top 10 CD8+ clonotypes.

The rearrangement uses TRBV27 and TRBJ2-3; 12 bases align to TRBD2. The specimen was PBMCs from blood, collected on the day of vaccination. This TCR came from a man aged 50 to 59 who received an inactivated influenza vaccine. In nucleotides, the CDR3 is TGTGCCAGCAGTCCGTCTAGCGGGGGGGCCGATGATACGCAGTATTTT. It codes for CASSPSSGGADDTQYF.